This TCR beta chain was captured by sequencing in a study of shared clonotypes between healthy human individuals. Overall study results and limits: Inspection by rarefaction showed sorted-subset sequencing to be incomplete despite large depth.

Remarks on this clone: Its antigen is still unknown. The same CDR3 arises from other DNA sequences in this sample as well.

Sequenced by immunoSEQ multiplex PCR; TCRdb stores in-frame clones only, minus some. This table has 2 million to 2.5 million clones, approximately 96% appearing once. V lost 5 bases and J lost 0, with 11 bases in between. Looked up from germline, CDR1 is SGHAT and CDR2 is FQNNGV. The CDR3 spans 15 residues. The sequence was collected from a man aged 18 to 29 in good health. The sequenced sample was naive CD4+ T cells sorted from blood. Specified subset: CD45RA+ positively selected. The V call is TRBV11-2, the J call TRBJ1-5; D is undetermined. The CDR3 loop reads CASSPDGYSNQPQHF. The CDR3 region has the DNA TGTGCCAGCAGCCCCGACGGGTATAGCAATCAGCCCCAGCATTTT.